The 9 T cell receptor beta chains below all came from one sample that was sequenced in a study of PD-L1 blockade in urothelial cancer. Assay used: immunoSEQ multiplex PCR; TCRdb lists only in-frame clones, some missing. The sample yields tens of thousands of clones, over 75% seen once. The sample here was PBMCs, taken around atezolizumab (anti-PD-L1) treatment. The receptors originated from a man in his 70s with urothelial cancer.

CDR3 DNA: TGCGCCAGCAGCTTGGTTCTAGCGGGGGGCTTGGGTGAGCAGTTCTTC. Translated, it gives CASSLVLAGGLGEQFF. The rearrangement links TRBV5-1 to TRBJ2-1; TRBD2 aligns across 11 bases. CDR3 length: 16 residues. Germline trimming cut 0 bases from V and 9 bases from J; bases unmatched to any gene: 8. The germline gives CDR1 SGHRS, CDR2 YFSETQ. The whole variable domain, remainder taken from reference TRBV5-1 and TRBJ2-1, is KAGVTQTPRYLIKTRGQQVTLSCSPISGHRSVSWYQQTPGQGLQFLFEYFSETQRNKGNFPGRFSGRQFSNSRSEMNVSTLELGDSALYLCASSLVLAGGLGEQFFGPGTRLTVL.

The chain couples TRBV10-2 to TRBJ2-2; the match to TRBD1 covers 7 bases. Trimming cost V 3 bases and J 5 bases; bases outside gene matches: 9. CDR1 and CDR2 (germline): WSHSY, SAAADI. CDR3 length: 16 amino acids. The CDR3 region has the DNA TGCGCCAGCAGTGAAAGAAGGGGGCTTGGAACCGGGGAGCTGTTTTTT. This sequence encodes CASSERRGLGTGELFF.

The chain carries TRBV5-6 and TRBJ1-2; tentative D call: TRBD1 (6 bases). With 2 bases removed from V and 0 bases from J, the gap between germline ends came to 14 bases. The germline CDR1 and CDR2 sequences are SGHDT and YYEEEE. This CDR3 is 16 amino acids long. The CDR3 bases are TGTGCCAGCAGCTTCAGTCAGGGGAATACTAACTATGGCTACACCTTC. It codes for CASSFSQGNTNYGYTF. Looking up the rest from reference TRBV5-6 and TRBJ1-2 gives the full variable domain: DAGVTQSPTHLIKTRGQQVTLRCSPKSGHDTVSWYQQALGQGPQFIFQYYEEEERQRGNFPDRFSGHQFPNYSSELNVNALLLGDSALYLCASSFSQGNTNYGYTFGSGTRLTVV.

The V gene is TRBV10-3, the J gene TRBJ1-2, with 8 bases identical to TRBD1. Germline V gene sequence: CDR1 ENHRY, CDR2 SYGVKD. Losses at the gene ends were 3 bases for V and 2 bases for J; bases not matched to a gene: 5. This CDR3 has 15 residues. Written as DNA, the CDR3 is TGTGCCATCAGTGACGTGGACAGGGTAAACTATGGCTACACCTTC. It specifies CAISDVDRVNYGYTF.

This chain links TRBV7-8 with TRBJ1-1; TRBD1 matches at 8 bases. CDR1 is SGHVS, CDR2 FQNEAQ, per germline. The CDR3 totals 13 residues. Unmatched junction bases numbered 3, after V lost 6 bases and J lost 3 bases. The CDR3 protein is CASRGQADTEAFF. DNA for the CDR3: TGTGCCAGCAGGGGACAGGCGGACACTGAAGCTTTCTTT.

This chain connects TRBV27 to TRBJ1-4, with D possibly being TRBD1 (5 bases). This CDR3 spans 15 amino acids. Germline V gene data show CDR1 as MNHEY and CDR2 as SMNVEV (reference sequence). V lost 1 base, J lost 0 bases, and 6 bases lay in between. The CDR3 bases are TGTGCCAGCAGTTTATGGGGGGCAACTAATGAAAAACTGTTTTTT. Amino acids: CASSLWGATNEKLFF.

The genes are TRBV7-6 and TRBJ2-1, with D possibly TRBD2 on 5 matching bases. CDR1 and CDR2 (germline): SGHVS, FNYEAQ. This CDR3 comprises 15 residues. V lost 0 bases to trimming and J lost 0 bases, with 6 bases between them. The CDR3 nucleotides read TGTGCCAGCAGCTTAGCGGGGAGCTCCTACAATGAGCAGTTCTTC. Its translation: CASSLAGSSYNEQFF.

This chain uses TRBV5-1 with TRBJ2-2, with 7 positions matching TRBD2. The germline V gene has CDR1 SGHRS and CDR2 YFSETQ. V shed 5 bases, J shed 2 bases, and the junction held 9 bases outside the gene matches. This CDR3 has 16 amino acids. CDR3 protein: CASSVATSSNTGELFF. The CDR3 DNA follows: TGCGCCAGCAGTGTAGCGACTAGCAGTAACACCGGGGAGCTGTTTTTT. Supplemented by reference TRBV5-1 and TRBJ2-2, the full variable domain reads KAGVTQTPRYLIKTRGQQVTLSCSPISGHRSVSWYQQTPGQGLQFLFEYFSETQRNKGNFPGRFSGRQFSNSRSEMNVSTLELGDSALYLCASSVATSSNTGELFFGEGSRLTVL.

J is TRBJ2-2 and V is TRBV9; D uncertain. The CDR3 spans 14 residues. V lost 0 bases, J lost 5 bases, and 8 bases lay in between. Germline loops: CDR1 SGDLS, CDR2 YYNGEE. CDR3 protein: CASSVARVTGELFF. The CDR3 nucleotides read TGTGCCAGCAGCGTAGCGCGAGTTACCGGGGAGCTGTTTTTT.